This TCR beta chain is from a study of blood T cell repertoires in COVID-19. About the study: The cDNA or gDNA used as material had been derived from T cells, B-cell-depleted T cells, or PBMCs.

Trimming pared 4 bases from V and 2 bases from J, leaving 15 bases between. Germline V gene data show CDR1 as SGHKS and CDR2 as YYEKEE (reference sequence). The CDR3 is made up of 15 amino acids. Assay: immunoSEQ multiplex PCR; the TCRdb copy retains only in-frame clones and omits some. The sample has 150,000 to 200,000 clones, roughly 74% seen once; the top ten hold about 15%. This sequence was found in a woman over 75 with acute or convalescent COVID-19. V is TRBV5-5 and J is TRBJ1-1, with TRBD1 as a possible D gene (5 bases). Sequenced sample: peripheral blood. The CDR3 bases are TGTGCCAGCAGCGTCGCAGGGAAAATCAACACTGAAGCTTTCTTT. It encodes CASSVAGKINTEAFF.